A single sample is the source of the 3 T cell receptor beta chains below, sequenced in a study of shared clonotypes between healthy human individuals. TCRdb's table, derived via immunoSEQ multiplex PCR, lists solely in-frame clones and lacks some. Seen here are about 1 million clones, more than 60% observed once, and the top ten hold over 1.3%. The specimen was memory CD4+ T cells sorted from blood. Noted subset: CD45RA-negative fraction. Receptors originate from a man aged 18 to 35 in good health.

This chain joins TRBV20-1 and TRBJ2-1; D might be TRBD2 (5 bases). Germline values: CDR1 DFQATT, CDR2 SNEGSKA (reference sequence). The CDR3 is 11 residues long. The chain's CDR3 is CGLGWYNEQFF. CDR3 nucleotide sequence: TGCGGACTTGGCTGGTACAATGAGCAGTTCTTC.

This clone was counted only a few times. This chain joins TRBV2 and TRBJ1-2, with 7 positions matching TRBD1. The CDR3 has 14 residues. V gave up 8 bases and J gave up 4 bases; unmatched junction bases: 10. The germline V gene has CDR1 SNHLY and CDR2 FYNNEI. The CDR3 nucleotides are TGTGCCAGCGGGGGACAGTTGGTACGCTATGGCTACACCTTC. This encodes CASGGQLVRYGYTF.

The chain carries TRBV6-1 and TRBJ1-6, with TRBD1 matching 8 bases. Germline lookup yields CDR1 MNHNS and CDR2 SASEGT. The V gene end was trimmed by 9 bases and the J gene end by 0 bases; junction bases not matched to a gene: 4. The CDR3 runs 15 residues. DNA for the CDR3: TGTGCCAGTGACGGACAGGGCTCCTATAATTCACCCCTCCACTTT. Amino acid sequence: CASDGQGSYNSPLHF.